These T cell receptor beta chains were read from a single sample in a study of shared clonotypes between healthy human individuals. Generated by immunoSEQ multiplex PCR, the TCRdb table keeps only in-frame clones and is missing some. The data show roughly 2.5 million clones, roughly nine tenths seen once. The sample consisted of naive CD4+ T cells sorted from blood. Receptor source: a young man in good health. Both conserved end residues are part of each CDR3. A D gene is named only where the DNA matches it firmly. Size is omitted from some rows. Given values are once, few, many or a class for expanded clones.

v_gene	abundance	d_gene	j_gene	CDR3nt	CDR3aa
TRBV10-1	.	TRBD2	TRBJ2-1	TGCGCCAGCAGTCAAAATCTAGCGGGAGGAGGCAATGAGCAGTTCTTC	CASSQNLAGGGNEQFF
TRBV4-3	.	.	TRBJ2-7	TGCGCCAGCAGCCAAGGGAAAGGACCCTACGAGCAGTACTTC	CASSQGKGPYEQYF
TRBV9	.	.	TRBJ1-2	TGTGCCAGCAGCCCCATGACAGGCAACTATGGCTACACCTTC	CASSPMTGNYGYTF
TRBV2	.	TRBD1	TRBJ1-5	TGTGCCAGCAGGCAGGACAGGGTCAATCAGCCCCAGCATTTT	CASRQDRVNQPQHF
TRBV7-2	.	TRBD1	TRBJ2-1	TGTGCCAGCAGCCCCCTGCTGGGGACAGGTAGCGAGCAGTTCTTC	CASSPLLGTGSEQFF
TRBV9	few	TRBD2	TRBJ2-1	TGTGCCAGCAGCGTTAGCGGGAGCTCCTACAATGAGCAGTTCTTC	CASSVSGSSYNEQFF
TRBV6-1	.	.	TRBJ1-5	TGTGCCAGCAGTGCTACAGTTAGCAATCAGCCCCAGCATTTT	CASSATVSNQPQHF
TRBV18	.	TRBD1	TRBJ2-7	TGTGCCAGCTCACCACCGGCAGGGGGCCACCACGAGCAGTACTTC	CASSPPAGGHHEQYF
TRBV10-3	.	.	TRBJ1-4	TGTGCCACACACAGGGCGACTAATGAAAAACTGTTTTTT	CATHRATNEKLFF
TRBV27	.	.	TRBJ1-6	TGTGCCAGCGGCCAACAGGGCCTTCTTTATAATTCACCCCTCCACTTT	CASGQQGLLYNSPLHF
TRBV6-5	.	TRBD2	TRBJ2-1	TGTGCCAGCAGTTACTCGGCGGGAGAGGCCTACAATGAGCAGTTCTTC	CASSYSAGEAYNEQFF
TRBV6-4	.	.	TRBJ1-2	TGTGCCAGCAGTGCGGTCCCACTAGCTAACTATGGCTACACCTTC	CASSAVPLANYGYTF
TRBV4-2	.	.	TRBJ2-2	TGTGCCAGCAGCCAAGATAGCACCGCCGGGGAGCTGTTTTTT	CASSQDSTAGELFF
TRBV10-3	.	.	TRBJ2-5	TGTGCCATCAGCTCACAGGGCGGAGAGACCCAGTACTTC	CAISSQGGETQYF
TRBV10-1	.	.	TRBJ2-3	TGCGCCAGCATCGGAAGGACAGATACGCAGTATTTT	CASIGRTDTQYF
TRBV5-1	.	TRBD2	TRBJ2-5	TGCGCCAGCAGGGAGATGCGGGGAGGGGAGACCCAGTACTTC	CASREMRGGETQYF
TRBV23-1	.	.	TRBJ2-3	TGCGCCAGCAGTCAATGCGACGGACCTAGCACAGATACGCAGTATTTT	CASSQCDGPSTDTQYF
TRBV18	once	.	TRBJ2-1	TGTGCCAGCTCACCGGGGTACCCGTCTTCCTACAATGAGCAGTTCTTC	CASSPGYPSSYNEQFF
TRBV7-9	.	.	TRBJ1-2	TGTGCCATGACGGACAGCGGATTCTATGGCTACACCTTC	CAMTDSGFYGYTF
TRBV15	.	.	TRBJ2-7	TGTGCCACCAGCAGAGATTACGGTTCTTCCTACGAGCAGTACTTC	CATSRDYGSSYEQYF
TRBV9	.	.	TRBJ1-1	TGTGCCAGCAGCGTAGTTGCAGGGAACACTGAAGCTTTCTTT	CASSVVAGNTEAFF
TRBV11-2	.	.	TRBJ2-1	TGTGCCAGCAGCTTAGATCATTCGGGGGCCGGTGGGAATGAGCAGTTCTTC	CASSLDHSGAGGNEQFF
TRBV10-1	few	.	TRBJ2-7	TGCGCCAGCAGTGATGGCTACGAGCAGTACTTC	CASSDGYEQYF
TRBV2	.	TRBD2	TRBJ2-7	TGTGCCAGCAGTGAAGCCCGCGGGGGGCCACAACCCCTCAAGCAGTACTTC	CASSEARGGPQPLKQYF
TRBV10-2	.	TRBD2	TRBJ2-3	TGCGCCAGCAACACACCGGGACTACCTAGCACAGATACGCAGTATTTT	CASNTPGLPSTDTQYF
TRBV10-3	few	.	TRBJ2-7	TGTGCCAACAGAACAGGTTCCTACGAGCAGTACTTC	CANRTGSYEQYF
TRBV5-6	.	.	TRBJ2-2	TGTGCCAGCAGCTCCAGGGGGGTAAGGGCCGGGGAGCTGTTTTTT	CASSSRGVRAGELFF
TRBV6-5	.	TRBD1	TRBJ1-5	TGTGCCAGCAGCTCGGACAGGCGTAGCAATCAGCCCCAGCATTTT	CASSSDRRSNQPQHF
TRBV20-1	.	.	TRBJ2-5	TGCAGTGCGCAGGACAGCGCGGAGCAGTACTTC	CSAQDSAEQYF
TRBV5-4	.	.	TRBJ2-7	TGTGCCAGCAGCTTGGGGCGTCAGGGAATGAGGGAGCAGTACTTC	CASSLGRQGMREQYF
TRBV10-1	.	.	TRBJ2-5	TGCGCCAGCAGTGTGGCTAACCAAGAGACCCAGTACTTC	CASSVANQETQYF
TRBV5-1	few	.	TRBJ1-5	TGCGCCAGCAGCAATCAGCCCCAGCATTTT	CASSNQPQHF
TRBV5-4	.	.	TRBJ1-1	TGTGCCAGCAGCTCCCCCAGGGACATTAACACTGAAGCTTTCTTT	CASSSPRDINTEAFF
TRBV27	.	.	TRBJ1-5	TGTGCCAGCAGTTACGCCCTGGGGAATCAGCCCCAGCATTTT	CASSYALGNQPQHF
TRBV10-3	.	.	TRBJ1-2	TGTGCCATCAGTGATAGGCACCCGCTCCAAGGGCGCGCCTATGGCTACACCTTC	CAISDRHPLQGRAYGYTF
TRBV30	.	TRBD1	TRBJ1-5	TGTGCCTGGACCGGACAGGGTGGACAGCCCCAGCATTTT	CAWTGQGGQPQHF
TRBV7-3	.	.	TRBJ2-2	TGTGCCAGCAGCACAGCAGGGGCCGGGGAGCTGTTTTTT	CASSTAGAGELFF
TRBV28	.	TRBD1	TRBJ1-1	TGTGCCAGCAGCCAAGAACAGGGGAAGTACGGAGCTTTCTTT	CASSQEQGKYGAFF
TRBV2	.	TRBD1	TRBJ1-1	TGTGCCAGCAGTGAAGGAAGGGGGCTGTTTACTGAAGCTTTCTTT	CASSEGRGLFTEAFF
TRBV19	.	.	TRBJ1-1	TGTGCCAGTAATGGCGGGAGCTCTGAAGCTTTCTTT	CASNGGSSEAFF
TRBV5-4	.	.	TRBJ1-1	TGTGCCAGCAGCCGAGGGACAACTCTTGAAGCTTTCTTT	CASSRGTTLEAFF
TRBV25-1	.	.	TRBJ2-3	TGTGCCAGCAGTGAATCACGGACTCCCTCTCGCACAGATACGCAGTATTTT	CASSESRTPSRTDTQYF
TRBV19	.	TRBD1	TRBJ2-2	TGTGCCAGTAGTATCCGGACAGGGGGGTTGAACACCGGGGAGCTGTTTTTT	CASSIRTGGLNTGELFF
TRBV5-1	.	.	TRBJ1-3	TGCGCCAGCAGCTTGGGAGGTGATGGAAACACCATATATTTT	CASSLGGDGNTIYF
TRBV15	.	.	TRBJ2-7	TGTGCCACCAGCAGAGATCTGGGGAAGGGCGAGCAGTACTTC	CATSRDLGKGEQYF
TRBV5-4	.	.	TRBJ2-2	TGTGCCAGCAGCCCCTCCGTGGGCAGGACGAACACCGGGGAGCTGTTTTTT	CASSPSVGRTNTGELFF
TRBV19	.	TRBD2	TRBJ2-3	TGTGCCAGTAGTATGGTAGCGGGGGCCAGCACAGATACGCAGTATTTT	CASSMVAGASTDTQYF
TRBV7-2	.	.	TRBJ2-2	TGTGCCAGCAGCCTAGGGACTCCGAACACCGGGGAGCTGTTTTTT	CASSLGTPNTGELFF
TRBV9	.	.	TRBJ2-5	TGTGCCAGCAGCGTAGTTGGGGCGGTGTACGAGACCCAGTACTTC	CASSVVGAVYETQYF
TRBV4-1	.	.	TRBJ2-5	TGCGCCAGCAGCCAGGGCCCGATCCAAGAGACCCAGTACTTC	CASSQGPIQETQYF
TRBV27	.	.	TRBJ2-5	TGTGCCAGCAGCCCTCGGGCGGGTTTGACCCAGTACTTC	CASSPRAGLTQYF
TRBV12-5	once	.	TRBJ2-5	TGTGCTAGTGGTTTGTCGGGGGCGGGTGAGACCCAGTACTTC	CASGLSGAGETQYF
TRBV5-4	.	TRBD1	TRBJ2-5	TGTGCCAGCATGAAGGGACAGTCGGACCAAGAGACCCAGTACTTC	CASMKGQSDQETQYF
TRBV30	.	.	TRBJ2-1	TGTGCCTGGGGAACTGGACTGGGGAAAGAGCAGTTCTTC	CAWGTGLGKEQFF
TRBV7-9	.	TRBD1	TRBJ1-5	TGTGCCAGCAGCACACAGGGGGTGGGACAGCCCCAGCATTTT	CASSTQGVGQPQHF
TRBV5-1	.	TRBD1	TRBJ1-1	TGCGCCAGCAGCTTAACATACAGGGGGCCTGAAGCGGGAACTTTCTTT	CASSLTYRGPEAGTFF
TRBV6-5	.	.	TRBJ1-5	TGTGCCAGCAGTTACTCCCGACAGGGCAATCAGCCCCAGCATTTT	CASSYSRQGNQPQHF
TRBV5-1	.	.	TRBJ1-2	TGCGCCAGCAGTCGGGGGACGAGTTCGGATGGCTACACCTTC	CASSRGTSSDGYTF
TRBV5-1	.	.	TRBJ2-7	TGCGCCAGCAGCTTGTCTGACAGAACTTACGAGCAGTACTTC	CASSLSDRTYEQYF
TRBV11-2	.	.	TRBJ2-2	TGTGCCAGCAGCTCCCTAAGGGGTAGGGTAGGCAACGCCGGGGAGCTGTTTTTT	CASSSLRGRVGNAGELFF